This TCR beta chain was sequenced for a study of cytomegalovirus exposure and HLA in healthy donors. Notes on the study in general: Prior analysis indicated that the majority of TCR beta V segments exhibited productivity approximately 90% or approximately 30% of the time. Later on, a genetic analysis was performed. It linked a missense variant in DCLRE1C with V- and J-gene trimming of TCR beta. Using the classifier, cytomegalovirus status was reportedly diagnosed with high specificity and sensitivity. In a later analysis, compared with equally common non-associated chains, HLA-associated beta chains were more expanded.

Regarding this clone: No antigen is known for it.

This CDR3 has 15 residues. Unmatched junction bases numbered 4, after V lost 6 bases and J lost 1 base. Germline CDR1 reads MNHNS; CDR2 reads SASEGT. Amplification used 60 Vbeta primers and 13 Jbeta primers. The method was immunoSEQ multiplex PCR; TCRdb's version includes in-frame clones alone and lacks a portion of them. The sample holds 78,000 or so clones, more than 50% seen once. This chain connects TRBV6-1 to TRBJ2-7; TRBD1 agrees at 12 bases. Sequencing used PBMCs. The source is a male donor in good health and CMV-seropositive. DNA of the CDR3: TGTGCCAGCAGGGGACAGGGGGCCCTATCCTACGAGCAGTACTTC. Its protein is CASRGQGALSYEQYF.